This TCR beta chain was found in a study of blood T cell repertoires in COVID-19. Across the whole study: Samples representing acute and convalescent COVID-19 were sourced from the United States, Italy and Spain. In each case, the material was cDNA or gDNA derived from T cells, B-cell-depleted T cells, or PBMCs.

Per the original data handling: Estimates of nucleated cell counts were drawn from the amplification of reference gene primers. Using immunoSEQ multiplex PCR, the repertoire was profiled, and TCRdb retains in-frame clones only, with some absent. Clone size and the V and J calls come from that table; the DNA yielded D and trimming. The repertoire holds about 180,000 clones, approximately 90% seen once, with about 3.9% in the top ten. V shed 2 bases and J shed 6 bases, with 16 bases lying between them. This CDR3 spans 15 amino acids. Germline loops: CDR1 MNHNY, CDR2 SVGAGI (reference sequence). The receptor comes from a woman between 25 and 40 years old with acute or convalescent COVID-19. The chain uses TRBV6-6 and TRBJ1-1; D gene ambiguous. What was sequenced was peripheral blood. CDR3 loop: CASSYAWASESEAFF. The CDR3 nucleotides are TGTGCCAGCAGTTACGCCTGGGCCTCGGAATCTGAAGCTTTCTTT.